The source of this T cell receptor beta chain is a study of T-cell reconstitution after alpha-beta-depleted transplantation in children. Unique molecular identifiers tagged the TCRbeta library. TCRdb used MiXCR to reprocess the PCR reads, holding one entry per CDR3 protein. The repertoire holds around 440,000 distinct CDR3 sequences, with roughly a tenth as singletons. Study results and limitations: Where alpha-beta T cells came from about two months after transplant was reportedly several hundred expanded graft clones. In some patients, recipient T cells and intrathymic progenitors surviving conditioning explained high day-60 diversity.

With respect to this clonotype: The target antigen is unknown.

The receptor was isolated from a child aged 2-15 years with inherited bone marrow failure, due to receive a stem cell transplant. The material sequenced was PBMCs, taken before TCRalphabeta/CD19-depleted stem cell transplant.

In nucleotides, the CDR3 is TGCGCCAGCAGTAGCAGTTCGGGACGGTGCCGCCCGCGGGCCCAGCATTTT. Protein sequence: CASSSSSGRCRPRAQHF. The chain employs TRBV23-1 and TRBJ1-5; a weak D match, TRBD1 (5 bases). Being an ORF, TRBV23-1 has a function that is uncertain. V lost 5 bases and J 11 bases, leaving 28 bases between the germline ends. The CDR3 contains 17 residues.